The 24 T cell receptor beta chains below come from one sample, sequenced in a study of T-cell memory formation after mild COVID-19. TCRdb itself ran the 5' RACE reads through MiXCR, one entry per CDR3 protein. There are 150,000 to 200,000 distinct CDR3 sequences in the sample; 14% occur only once, and roughly 14% lies in the top ten. The sample consisted of PBMCs or a T cell subset sorted from them (not recorded which). The source is an adult woman who had mild COVID-19 (a few samples of this study predate the infection). Cell type and time point are not known.

In its sample, this clonotype was seen a few times. V and J are TRBV18 and TRBJ2-7, with 9 bases matching TRBD1. The V gene's germline CDR1 is KGHSH and CDR2 LQKENI. The CDR3 sequence is 15 residues long. J lost 13 bases, V lost 3 bases, and 16 bases had no gene match. The CDR3: CASSPEGQGPSGGYF. In DNA form, the CDR3 reads TGTGCCAGCTCACCGGAGGGACAGGGTCCGTCGGGGGGTTACTTC. The complete variable domain, with remaining parts taken from reference TRBV18 and TRBJ2-7, reads NAGVMQNPRHLVRRRGQEARLRCSPMKGHSHVYWYRQLPEEGLKFMVYLQKENIIDESGMPKERFSAEFPKEGPSILRIQQVVRGDSAAYFCASSPEGQGPSGGYFGPGTRLTVT.

The table lists this clonotype with a few counts. The J gene is TRBJ2-1, the V gene TRBV12-3 or TRBV12-4; a possible D gene is TRBD1 (7 bases). Trimming left V 0 bases short and J 6 bases short, with 27 bases between. CDR3 length: 20 amino acids. The CDR3 DNA sequence: TGTGCCAGCAGTTTAGCGCAGTTGGGGGGAACAGGGGTAGCGCCCAATGAGCAGTTCTTC. Protein sequence: CASSLAQLGGTGVAPNEQFF.

This clonotype was picked up one time. V gene TRBV11-3 combines with J gene TRBJ1-1; 8 bases fit TRBD1. The CDR3 runs to 15 residues. V gave up 4 bases and J gave up 1 base; unmatched junction bases: 5. The germline V gene has CDR1 SGHNT and CDR2 YENEEA. DNA of the CDR3: TGTGCCAGCAGCTCGTTGACAGGGGCGAACACTGAAGCTTTCTTT. Protein product: CASSSLTGANTEAFF.

V is TRBV4-1 and J is TRBJ2-1; 8 bases match TRBD2. CDR3 length equals 16 residues. CDR1 is MGHRA, CDR2 YSYEKL, per germline. J was trimmed by 0 bases and V by 0 bases; bases with no gene match: 1. CDR3 amino acids: CASSQERGDSYNEQFF. Written as DNA, the CDR3 is TGCGCCAGCAGCCAAGAGCGGGGGGACTCCTACAATGAGCAGTTCTTC.

This clonotype was seen more than once but under ten times. The chain links TRBV4-1 to TRBJ1-4; D is ambiguous. The germline V gene has CDR1 MGHRA and CDR2 YSYEKL. The CDR3 is made up of 13 amino acids. V shed 4 bases and J shed 4 bases, with 7 bases lying between them. The CDR3 sequence: CASSPVLNEKLFF. CDR3 DNA sequence: TGCGCCAGCAGCCCAGTCCTTAATGAAAAACTGTTTTTT.

The chain uses TRBV24-1 and TRBJ1-2; D might be TRBD1 (5 bases). The CDR3 is 14 residues long. V lost 10 bases to trimming and J lost 2 bases, with 16 bases between them. The germline V gene encodes CDR1 KGHDR and CDR2 SFDVKD. This CDR3 is CATSGKTANYGYTF. CDR3 nucleotide sequence: TGTGCCACATCGGGGAAGACAGCGAACTATGGCTACACCTTC.

The J gene is TRBJ2-7, the V gene TRBV18; the D gene is possibly TRBD2 (6 bases). Germline V gene lookup returns CDR1 KGHSH and CDR2 LQKENI. With 4 bases removed from V and 2 bases from J, the gap between germline ends came to 15 bases. CDR3 size: 15 residues. The CDR3: CASSRRLGAAYEQYF. The CDR3, as DNA: TGTGCCAGCTCACGACGACTAGGGGCCGCCTACGAGCAGTACTTC.

V gene TRBV20-1 combines with J gene TRBJ2-1; D possibly matches TRBD1 or TRBD2 (6 bases each). Between the trimmed V and J ends, which lost 3 bases and 7 bases, there was a span of 19 bases. In germline, CDR1 is DFQATT, CDR2 SNEGSKA (reference sequence). The CDR3 loop spans 15 amino acids. DNA of the CDR3: TGCAGTGCTAGTACGGGGGCAGGGGTATCGAATGAGCAGTTCTTC. Protein product: CSASTGAGVSNEQFF.

Only a few counts were recorded for this clonotype. The rearrangement uses TRBV13 and TRBJ2-1; possibly TRBD1 for D (5 bases). Trimming left V 2 bases short and J 4 bases short, with 27 bases between. The V gene's germline CDR1 is PRHDT and CDR2 FYEKMQ (reference sequence). This CDR3 has 20 amino acids. The CDR3 sequence is CASSLQTPDTLTEDYNEQFF. CDR3 nucleotides: TGTGCCAGCAGCTTACAAACACCGGACACCTTAACTGAGGATTACAATGAGCAGTTCTTC.

There are a few counts of this clonotype. The gene calls are TRBV20-1 and TRBJ2-1; tentatively, D is TRBD1 or TRBD2 (5 bases each). This CDR3 spans 15 amino acids. The V end was cut by 5 bases, the J end by 0 bases, with 14 bases between. Per germline, CDR1 DFQATT and CDR2 SNEGSKA (reference sequence). CDR3 sequence (DNA): TGCAGTGCTCGTTCCGGGACCTTCTCCTACAATGAGCAGTTCTTC. Translation: CSARSGTFSYNEQFF.

V and J are TRBV5-1 and TRBJ1-1; D not resolved. Looked up from germline, CDR1 is SGHRS and CDR2 is YFSETQ. V was shortened by 4 bases and J by 7 bases, with 17 bases between the two germline ends. The CDR3 spans 14 residues. In DNA, the CDR3 is TGCGCCAGCAGCCTTGCGGACGCCGCAGGTGAAGCTTTCTTT. It yields the protein CASSLADAAGEAFF.

This clonotype was counted between two and nine times. The chain links TRBV5-1 to TRBJ2-1; D remains unclear. The length of the CDR3 is 12 residues. Trimming left V 4 bases short and J 10 bases short, with 12 bases between. The germline V gene encodes CDR1 SGHRS and CDR2 YFSETQ. The CDR3 sequence is CASSLGHREQFF. CDR3 DNA: TGCGCCAGCAGCCTGGGTCATCGGGAGCAGTTCTTC.

The genes are TRBV2 and TRBJ2-7, with 8 bases aligning to TRBD2. CDR1 is SNHLY and CDR2 is FYNNEI in the germline V gene. Trimming cost V 6 bases and J 1 base; bases outside gene matches: 8. The CDR3 is made up of 15 amino acids. CDR3 coding DNA: TGTGCCAGCAGGAATGGACTAGCAGTTTCCTACGAGCAGTACTTC. It yields the protein CASRNGLAVSYEQYF. The whole variable domain, remainder taken from reference TRBV2 and TRBJ2-7, is EPEVTQTPSHQVTQMGQEVILRCVPISNHLYFYWYRQILGQKVEFLVSFYNNEISEKSEIFDDQFSVERPDGSNFTLKIRSTKLEDSAMYFCASRNGLAVSYEQYFGPGTRLTVT.

CDR3 nucleotides: TGTGCCAGCAGCCAAGATACAGGGAACCACGAGCAGTACTTC. Protein product: CASSQDTGNHEQYF. This chain connects TRBV3-1 to TRBJ2-7; the D gene is possibly TRBD1 (6 bases). The CDR3 totals 14 residues. V lost 0 bases to trimming and J lost 5 bases, with 11 bases between them. Germline CDR1 LGHDT, CDR2 YNNKEL (reference sequence).

This clonotype was observed a handful of times. The chain has TRBV10-3 and TRBJ2-5; no reliable D call. The CDR3 has 13 amino acids. Germline V gene lookup returns CDR1 ENHRY and CDR2 SYGVKD. Trimming took 4 bases from V and 2 from J, leaving 8 bases between them. CDR3 nucleotide sequence: TGTGCCATCAGTGGAGCCCAGCAAGAGACCCAGTACTTC. Translating it yields CAISGAQQETQYF.

This rearrangement joins TRBV5-1 to TRBJ2-3; TRBD1 is a possible D gene (5 bases). From germline, CDR1 is SGHRS and CDR2 YFSETQ. V was pared by 4 bases and J by 0 bases, with 12 bases between. The CDR3 has 15 amino acids. The CDR3 DNA follows: TGCGCCAGCAGCGCGCTGGGGCCTAGCACAGATACGCAGTATTTT. Protein sequence: CASSALGPSTDTQYF.

The chain combines TRBV30 with TRBJ2-1; D perhaps matches TRBD1 (5 bases). Germline loops: CDR1 GTSNPN, CDR2 SVGIG (reference sequence). The CDR3 is 13 residues long. Trimming cost V 2 bases and J 3 bases, with 8 bases left between them. CDR3 region: CAWSPDSYNEQFF. The DNA for the CDR3 is TGTGCCTGGAGTCCCGACAGCTACAATGAGCAGTTCTTC.

There are a few counts of this clonotype. The chain couples TRBV25-1 to TRBJ2-7; D may match TRBD1 or TRBD2 (6 bases each). The CDR3 has 16 amino acids. The germline V gene encodes CDR1 MGHDK and CDR2 SYGVNS. The V end lost 6 bases, the J end lost 4 bases, and 22 bases lay between the germline ends. CDR3 DNA sequence: TGTGCCAGCAGGGGACACCCGGGGGTAGTAGGATACGAGCAGTACTTC. Translated: CASRGHPGVVGYEQYF.

This clonotype appeared a few times. The V and J genes are TRBV11-2 and TRBJ1-3; TRBD1 matches at 7 bases. CDR3 length: 17 amino acids. Germline CDR1 SGHAT, CDR2 FQNNGV. The trim removed 1 base at V and 3 bases at J, leaving 9 bases unmatched. For the CDR3, the DNA is TGTGCCAGCAGCTTAGGGGGGACAGCTCGAGATGGAAACACCATATATTTT. Its translation: CASSLGGTARDGNTIYF.

V and J are TRBV7-8 and TRBJ2-1, with 16 bases lining up with TRBD2. CDR1 is SGHVS, CDR2 FQNEAQ, per germline. Trimming took 5 bases from V and 10 from J; bases not matched to a gene: 5. The CDR3 spans 15 residues. The DNA for the CDR3 is TGTGCCAGCAGCCCGGGACTAGCGGGAGGGCGGGAGCAGTTCTTC. This codes for CASSPGLAGGREQFF.

This clonotype has just a few counts. The chain is built from TRBV23-1 and TRBJ2-4, with 10 positions matching TRBD1. TRBV23-1 is labeled an ORF, and its function is uncertain. The CDR3 loop spans 15 amino acids. The V gene end was trimmed by 4 bases and the J gene end by 9 bases; junction bases not matched to a gene: 9. The CDR3 nucleotides are TGCGCCAGCAGTCGAGGGGACAGGGGATGGAGCATTCAGTACTTC. Translating gives CASSRGDRGWSIQYF.

The V gene is TRBV7-9, the J gene TRBJ1-5; D perhaps matches TRBD1 (5 bases). Trimming left V 1 base short and J 4 bases short, with 11 bases between. Germline CDR1 SEHNR, CDR2 FQNEAQ (reference sequence). The CDR3 runs 15 residues. CDR3 sequence (DNA): TGTGCCAGCAGCTTAGGACAGACGGGTAATCAGCCCCAGCATTTT. Translated: CASSLGQTGNQPQHF.

This chain connects TRBV12-3 or TRBV12-4 to TRBJ2-3; TRBD2 aligns across 7 bases. The CDR3 contains 13 residues. V trimming: 4 bases; J trimming: 11 bases; junction bases outside the gene matches: 9. CDR3 amino acids: CASSSSGTTGQYF. The CDR3 DNA follows: TGTGCCAGCAGTTCCAGCGGGACGACCGGGCAGTATTTT.

This clonotype was picked up a small number of times. The J gene is TRBJ2-7, the V gene TRBV5-1, with a tentative D call TRBD1 (5 bases). CDR1 and CDR2 (germline): SGHRS, YFSETQ. V was shortened by 4 bases and J by 5 bases, with 13 bases between the two germline ends. This CDR3 spans 13 amino acids. Written as DNA, the CDR3 is TGCGCCAGCAGCCCTCCCTACAGGAACGAGCAGTACTTC. This translates into CASSPPYRNEQYF.